The 16 T cell receptor beta chains below were found in one sample sequenced in a study of blood T cell repertoires in COVID-19. The repertoire was sequenced with immunoSEQ multiplex PCR; TCRdb's copy has only in-frame clones and lacks some. The sample holds under 55,000 clones; more than 70% are singletons and the top ten take 13% to 15%. The sample comprised peripheral blood. The origin of the receptors is a human donor in a cohort sampled during active COVID-19.

The rearrangement uses TRBV10-1 and TRBJ2-1; TRBD2 matches 8 bases. This CDR3 region has 12 residues. Germline-derived CDR1 and CDR2 are WNHNN and SYGVQD (reference sequence). J gave up 9 bases and V 6 bases, and 4 bases lay outside the gene matches. The CDR3 reads CASSGGAGEQFF. CDR3 nucleotides: TGCGCCAGCAGCGGGGGGGCCGGTGAGCAGTTCTTC.

The chain is built from TRBV7-3 and TRBJ2-3; D possibly corresponds to TRBD2 (7 bases). The germline V and J ends were trimmed by 6 bases and 10 bases, with 23 bases remaining between them. The CDR3 runs to 15 residues. Germline V CDR1 and CDR2: SGHTA, FQGTGA. DNA of the CDR3: TGTGCCAGCAGGTTAGGTGGCGGGGGCCCTCGGGCGCAGTATTTT. It encodes CASRLGGGGPRAQYF.

The chain carries TRBV6-4 and TRBJ1-2; 7 bases map to TRBD1. The CDR3 loop spans 16 amino acids. Germline CDR1 MRHNA, CDR2 SNTAGT. V was clipped by 2 bases and J by 0 bases; unmatched bases: 6. This chain's CDR3 is CASSDTGDSPNYGYTF. DNA for the CDR3: TGTGCCAGCAGTGACACCGGGGACAGCCCTAACTATGGCTACACCTTC.

The chain carries TRBV5-4 and TRBJ2-7; tentatively, D is TRBD1 (5 bases). CDR3 size: 15 residues. V dropped 0 bases and J dropped 2 bases, with 12 bases sitting between them. Germline CDR1 reads SGHNT; CDR2 reads YYREEE (reference sequence). Here the CDR3 reads CASSLVQDPPYEQYF. The CDR3 nucleotides read TGTGCCAGCAGCTTGGTACAGGATCCTCCCTACGAGCAGTACTTC.

The chain combines TRBV6-5 with TRBJ1-1, with 8 positions matching TRBD1. Germline loops: CDR1 MNHEY, CDR2 SVGAGI. The CDR3 consists of 15 residues. J was trimmed by 1 base and V by 0 bases; bases with no gene match: 1. The CDR3 loop is CASSYSGTGNTEAFF. The CDR3 region has the DNA TGTGCCAGCAGTTACTCCGGGACAGGGAACACTGAAGCTTTCTTT.

The chain links TRBV7-3 to TRBJ2-1; D unclear. CDR1 and CDR2 (germline): SGHTA, FQGTGA. The CDR3 contains 12 residues. The V and J ends lost 1 base and 7 bases respectively, with 5 bases between them. The CDR3 nucleotides read TGTGCCAGCAGCTTAAATTTAAATGAGCAGTTCTTC. It codes for CASSLNLNEQFF.

The count of this clone is one. V and J are TRBV5-5 and TRBJ1-5; D gene uncertain. CDR3 size: 14 residues. From germline, CDR1 is SGHKS and CDR2 YYEKEE (reference sequence). V lost 3 bases and J 1 base, leaving 8 bases between the germline ends. The CDR3 DNA is TGTGCCAGCAGCTCCCGGGAGAGCAATCAGCCCCAGCATTTT. Amino acids: CASSSRESNQPQHF.

V gene TRBV30 combines with J gene TRBJ2-2, with 8 positions matching TRBD2. Germline-derived CDR1 and CDR2 are GTSNPN and SVGIG (reference sequence). This CDR3 is built from 16 residues. V gave up 4 bases and J gave up 1 base; unmatched junction bases: 8. The CDR3 protein is CAWTRIAGLNTGELFF. The CDR3 DNA follows: TGTGCCTGGACCCGCATAGCGGGGTTGAACACCGGGGAGCTGTTTTTT.

V gene TRBV10-1 combines with J gene TRBJ2-5, with D perhaps TRBD1 (6 bases). This CDR3 comprises 13 residues. Trimming shortened V by 4 bases and J by 1 base, and 7 bases separated the two germline ends. Looked up from germline, CDR1 is WNHNN and CDR2 is SYGVQD (reference sequence). Here the CDR3 reads CASSGQVQETQYF. In DNA form, the CDR3 reads TGCGCCAGCAGTGGACAGGTCCAAGAGACCCAGTACTTC.

This sequence joins TRBV7-8 and TRBJ2-4; 12 bases agree with TRBD1. The length of the CDR3 is 18 residues. Germline-derived CDR1 and CDR2 are SGHVS and FQNEAQ. V was clipped by 5 bases and J by 1 base; unmatched bases: 9. Here the CDR3 reads CASSLGTGGAVAKNIQYF. The CDR3 nucleotides are TGTGCCAGCAGCCTAGGGACAGGGGGCGCCGTGGCCAAAAACATTCAGTACTTC.

This chain connects TRBV4-3 to TRBJ1-3; no reliable D call. Germline lookup yields CDR1 LGHNA and CDR2 YSLEER. The CDR3 is 15 amino acids. Trimming shortened V by 4 bases and J by 0 bases, and 10 bases separated the two germline ends. The CDR3 spells CASSPGRGSGNTIYF. CDR3 coding DNA: TGCGCCAGCAGCCCCGGGAGAGGCTCTGGAAACACCATATATTTT.

The rearrangement links TRBV6-2 or TRBV6-3 to TRBJ2-5; the match to TRBD1 covers 8 bases. The V gene's germline CDR1 is MNHEY and CDR2 SVGEGT. The trim removed 4 bases at V and 4 bases at J, leaving 5 bases unmatched. The CDR3 loop spans 14 amino acids. The CDR3 sequence is CASSWTGMGETQYF. CDR3 sequence (DNA): TGTGCCAGCAGTTGGACAGGGATGGGAGAGACCCAGTACTTC.

The chain is built from TRBV29-1 and TRBJ1-1; weak D call: TRBD1 (6 bases). This CDR3 is 13 amino acids long. The germline gives CDR1 SQVTM, CDR2 ANQGSEA. The V and J ends lost 5 bases and 1 base respectively, with 11 bases between them. CDR3 coding DNA: TGCAGCGTTCGGGACACGACGAACACTGAAGCTTTCTTT. Protein product: CSVRDTTNTEAFF.

The rearrangement joins TRBV5-1 to TRBJ2-7, with TRBD1 matching 10 bases. The V gene end was trimmed by 1 base and the J gene end by 9 bases; junction bases not matched to a gene: 10. The CDR3 loop spans 15 amino acids. The germline gives CDR1 SGHRS, CDR2 YFSETQ. CDR3 DNA: TGCGCCAGCAGCTTGACCGGGACAGGGGTATTGGTGCAGTACTTC. Encoded protein: CASSLTGTGVLVQYF.

The rearrangement links TRBV19 to TRBJ1-5; 8 bases are a match to TRBD1. Germline values: CDR1 LNHDA, CDR2 SQIVND (reference sequence). Trimming at V came to 4 bases and at J to 6 bases, leaving 8 bases not matched to a gene. The length of the CDR3 is 15 residues. The CDR3 DNA follows: TGTGCCAGTAGTACCCCGGCAGGGGGCGGTCAGCCCCAGCATTTT. This gives the protein CASSTPAGGGQPQHF.

The chain links TRBV24-1 to TRBJ2-3; 10 bases match TRBD2. CDR1 and CDR2 from the germline V gene are KGHDR and SFDVKD. V shed 3 bases and J 1 base; nucleotides not matched to a gene: 12. This CDR3 is built from 19 residues. This CDR3 reads CATSDTKGALAGGTDTQYF. The CDR3 DNA follows: TGTGCCACCAGTGATACCAAAGGTGCCCTAGCGGGGGGCACAGATACGCAGTATTTT.